This T cell receptor (beta chain) is from a study of blood T cells in healthy people across ages. A second about 6 to 11 cycle PCR used barcoded and J-beta primers. Each TCR beta cDNA got a 12-nucleotide random molecular identifier. Paired-end reads containing CDR3 totaled no fewer than 2.5 million for each sample. TCRdb reanalysed the 5' RACE reads using MiXCR and keeps one entry per CDR3 protein. Of about 1.6 million distinct CDR3 sequences in the sample, almost 35% were seen once. This clonotype has just a few counts. The receptor was isolated from a young woman in good health. The sample consisted of blood.

CDR3 region: CASSVGIGGANEQFF. In DNA form, the CDR3 reads TGTGCCAGCAGCGTAGGAATCGGGGGGGCCAATGAGCAGTTCTTC. This chain connects TRBV9 to TRBJ2-1, with TRBD2 matching over 8 bases. Per the germline V gene, CDR1 is SGDLS and CDR2 is YYNGEE. Losses at the gene ends were 0 bases for V and 6 bases for J; bases not matched to a gene: 5. The CDR3 length is 15 residues. Together with reference TRBV9 and TRBJ2-1, the CDR3 gives the full variable domain: DSGVTQTPKHLITATGQRVTLRCSPRSGDLSVYWYQQSLDQGLQFLIQYYNGEERAKGNILERFSAQQFPDLHSELNLSSLELGDSALYFCASSVGIGGANEQFFGPGTRLTVL.